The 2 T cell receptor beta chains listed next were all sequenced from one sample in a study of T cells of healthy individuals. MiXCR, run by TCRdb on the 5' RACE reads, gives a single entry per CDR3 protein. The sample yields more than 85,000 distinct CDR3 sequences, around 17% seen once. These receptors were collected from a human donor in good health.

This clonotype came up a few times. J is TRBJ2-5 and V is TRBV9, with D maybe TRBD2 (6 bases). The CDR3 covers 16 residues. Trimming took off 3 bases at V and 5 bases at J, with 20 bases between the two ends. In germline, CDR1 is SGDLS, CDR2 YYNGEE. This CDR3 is CASSGGASLLSETQYF. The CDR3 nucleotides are TGTGCCAGCAGCGGCGGGGCCAGTCTTTTGTCGGAGACCCAGTACTTC.

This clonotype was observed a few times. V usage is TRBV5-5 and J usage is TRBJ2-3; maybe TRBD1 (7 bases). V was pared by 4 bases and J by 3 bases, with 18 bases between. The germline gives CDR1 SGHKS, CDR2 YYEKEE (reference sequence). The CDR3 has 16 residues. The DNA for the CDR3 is TGTGCCAGCAGCCCTAGGACAGGAGGGAGGACAGATACGCAGTATTTT. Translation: CASSPRTGGRTDTQYF.